Given below is one T cell receptor beta chain in context. In the authors' workflow: Quantification of nucleated cells was approximated via reference gene primer amplification. This table comes from immunoSEQ multiplex PCR, and its TCRdb copy is limited to in-frame clones, with some not included. That table supplies the V and J calls and clone size; D and trimming were determined from the DNA. This sample has around 110,000 clones, with around 75% found just once. This sample was included in a study of blood T cell repertoires in COVID-19. For the study at large: Both acute and convalescent COVID-19 samples were obtained from the United States, Italy and Spain. Sample material is recorded as cDNA or gDNA derived from T cells, B-cell-depleted T cells, or PBMCs.

The sequence was collected from a human donor with acute or convalescent COVID-19. The donor label of this sample is uncertain. Sequencing was carried out using peripheral blood.

CDR3 nucleotides: TGTGCCAGTAGCCCGACAGGTCGGCAGGCCTCACCCCTCCACTTT. The encoded protein is CASSPTGRQASPLHF. This chain connects TRBV19 to TRBJ1-6; the D gene is possibly TRBD1 (6 bases). This CDR3 spans 15 amino acids. V lost 6 bases, J lost 10 bases, and 19 bases lay in between. CDR1 and CDR2 (germline): LNHDA, SQIVND (reference sequence).